This TCR beta chain was recorded in a study of blood T cells in healthy people across ages (dated by TCRdb to the mid-2010s). Some background on the complete study: Template switching captured roughly one uniquely barcoded TCR beta cDNA molecule per two T cells in model experiments. To track age-related changes in TCR beta repertoire diversity, the study relied on deep sequencing normalized with unique cDNA molecular identifiers. Four age groups were formed from the donors: young (average approximately 17 years), middle-aged (roughly 38), aged (62) and long-lived (about 80). The study analyzed two additional independent replicas of 1 million unique cDNA reads from the same blood draw for two donors, one aged 18 to 30 and one aged 80 or older. Points the paper makes about the study in general: As age increased, observed TCR beta diversity per million T cells dropped in a roughly linear way, and a significant reduction was already evident by age 40. Conclusive comparison of naive and antigen-experienced compartments was prevented by the profiling of bulk unsorted PBMCs. The percentage of naive T cells measured by flow cytometry correlated strongly with observed TCR beta diversity. Compared with the aged group, the long-lived group had more naive CD4+ T cells, fewer expanded clones and increased TCR diversity, a pattern suggesting age selection. Estimates of total diversity from one million sequenced T cells were regarded as lower bounds and underestimates. The CMV infection status of donors was not known, potentially confounding age-related changes in expanded clonotypes.

CDR1 and CDR2, per the germline V gene, are SGDLS and YYNGEE. V was cut back by 4 bases and J by 7 bases, leaving a gap of 18 bases between them. Inclusive of the bounding cysteine and phenylalanine, the CDR3 is 14 residues long. CDR3 DNA only is kept here, 42 bases in frame from base 1. The roughly 39 donors, aged about 6 to 100 years, were systemically healthy Caucasian individuals from Russia. Each donor gave about 10 milliliters of peripheral blood, drawn into EDTA-treated Vacutainer tubes. Ficoll-Paque density-gradient centrifugation was used to isolate PBMCs, with at least 7 million obtained per sample. Trizol reagent was used to extract total RNA from PBMCs, with at least 6 micrograms per sample. For every donor, an aliquot of PBMCs went through flow cytometry to measure the percentages of naive CD45RAhigh/CD27high T cells. About this clonotype: Its antigen is still unknown. No base qualities exist here, and no much larger clone lies one base off it.

Library prep was done by 5' RACE. These reads were obtained on an Illumina HiSeq 2500. The second PCR ran for roughly 6 to 11 cycles and used a J-beta primer mix along with a sample-barcoded 5' primer. A template-switch 5' adaptor carrying 12 random nucleotides introduced a unique molecular identifier onto each TCR beta cDNA molecule. At least 2.5 million CDR3-containing paired-end reads were obtained from each sample. The Mint cDNA synthesis kit, primed by a TRBC-specific oligonucleotide, was used to synthesize first-strand cDNA from all RNA. Following uracil-DNA glycosylase treatment, all cDNA underwent a first 18-cycle PCR with the universal primers M1SS and BC2_uni_R. In the paper's pipeline: Each sample was normalized by randomly selecting 1 million high-quality reads, each carrying a distinct molecular identifier. Instead of being binned into consensus sequences, reads with shared molecular identifiers were discarded. MiTCR, set to a Q25 quality threshold and the strictest error-elimination algorithm, was used for CDR3 identification, clonotype clustering and error correction. Lower-bound total TCR beta diversity was estimated with a nonparametric unseen species model using Euler transformation. TCRdb cleaned the public reads at Q25 with fastp, built clones with MiXCR and kept in-frame beta chains. One record per CDR3 amino acid sequence lists the most common genes and DNA. TCRdb, rather than the study authors, made the V and J calls. The sample contains around 1,000,000 distinct CDR3 sequences, 25% of them found a single time. The ten largest clones capture approximately 0.71% of the sample.

The same data also contributed to another study, on T cells of mothers and their children. Taken from the second paper: The donors were nine systemically healthy Caucasian individuals, made up of three mothers and their six children. cDNA synthesis consumed the entire amount of extracted RNA, loaded at 1.5 ug RNA in each 15 ul reaction. Sample barcodes and 2-4 random nucleotides were added via the M1S primer in the second PCR. More than 9 million TCR beta CDR3 reads were obtained from each mother, and roughly 3 million reads were obtained from each child. TCR recombination output is similarly shaped by thymic selection in related and unrelated pairs, with a minor effect exerted by inherited differences. Related mother-child pairs always showed normalized repertoire overlap that was slightly higher than in unrelated mother-child pairs, though the difference was never significant. With a sensitivity of 90 to 100 clones per million clonotypes, no persistent microchimeric T cell clones were detected. Deep NGS was used in the study to compare the TCR beta repertoires of mothers and children and to look for features that separate related mother-child pairs from unrelated individuals. Mothers averaged roughly 40 +/- 4 years of age and children averaged about 10 +/- 4 years. After adapter ligation was performed with NEBNext reagents, the libraries were sequenced on an Illumina HiSeq 2000 with 100+100 nt paired-end reads. Mother and child libraries were prepared a month apart and sequenced in separate runs to prevent cross-contamination. Between about 500,000 and 2,100,000 distinct TCR beta clonotypes were identified per donor. Naive TCR beta clonotypes were estimated from low-frequency clonotypes matched to each donor's FACS-determined naive share, without sorting.

The source of this sequence is a girl aged 2-15 years in good health. What was sequenced was blood. The rearrangement combines TRBV9 with TRBJ2-7, with TRBD2 as a weak D call on 5 bases. The CDR3 amino acid sequence is: CASSPATGSLEQYF. The nucleotide sequence reads as follows: TGTGCCAGCAGCCCCGCGACGGGGAGTCTGGAGCAGTACTTC.